One sample yielded the 24 T cell receptor beta chains listed below, sequenced in a study of OX40 agonist ivuxolimab in advanced cancers. The data were produced by immunoSEQ multiplex PCR, yet TCRdb's version contains in-frame clones alone and is incomplete. The sample gives tens of thousands of clones, approximately 89% of which show up once; roughly 2.5% is in the top ten. The sample consisted of CD4+ or CD8+ T cells sorted from blood, taken in a trial of the OX40 agonist ivuxolimab. These receptors were taken from an adult with an advanced solid tumor such as melanoma, head and neck, liver or kidney cancer.

The V call is TRBV6-5, the J call TRBJ2-3, with D maybe TRBD2 (5 bases). Germline V gene data show CDR1 as MNHEY and CDR2 as SVGAGI. The CDR3 spans 13 residues. Trimming removed 6 bases at V and 0 bases at J, with 7 bases between. In DNA form, the CDR3 reads TGTGCCAGCAGAGCGGATAGCACAGATACGCAGTATTTT. Translating it yields CASRADSTDTQYF.

This chain links TRBV28 with TRBJ2-7; D possibly corresponds to TRBD1 (6 bases). CDR1 and CDR2 from the germline V gene are MDHEN and SYDVKM. The length of the CDR3 is 13 residues. V was cut by 4 bases and J by 2 bases, with 9 bases left in between. As DNA, the CDR3 is TGTGCCAGCAGTTCAGGGGTACCCTACGAGCAGTACTTC. Translation gives CASSSGVPYEQYF.

About this clone: This sample also contains other DNA sequences that code for the same CDR3. The chain combines TRBV19 with TRBJ1-2, with D perhaps matching TRBD1 (6 bases). CDR3 size: 13 residues. CDR1 and CDR2 from the germline V gene are LNHDA and SQIVND (reference sequence). V lost 5 bases, J lost 5 bases, and 12 bases lay in between. CDR3 coding DNA: TGTGCCAGTAGTTTGACAGGCGAGTATGGCTACACCTTC. Its protein is CASSLTGEYGYTF.

J is TRBJ2-7 and V is TRBV29-1; 10 positions agree with TRBD1. V lost 2 bases, J lost 6 bases, and 4 bases stayed unmatched. Germline lookup yields CDR1 SQVTM and CDR2 ANQGSEA. This CDR3 region has 13 residues. DNA for the CDR3: TGCAGCGTTGAAAGGACAGGGGGAGGCGAGCAGTACTTC. Its translation: CSVERTGGGEQYF.

This clone was picked up one time. This rearrangement joins TRBV9 to TRBJ2-3; 12 bases align to TRBD2. V trimming: 4 bases; J trimming: 4 bases; junction bases outside the gene matches: 10. Germline V lookup: CDR1 SGDLS, CDR2 YYNGEE. The CDR3 length is 17 residues. The CDR3 is CASSILASGGAADTQYF. The CDR3 DNA reads TGTGCCAGCAGCATACTCGCTAGCGGGGGGGCGGCAGATACGCAGTATTTT.

The chain is built from TRBV29-1 and TRBJ1-2; possible D gene TRBD1, 5 bases. The ends were cut back, 0 bases at V and 5 bases at J, with 16 bases in the middle. Germline assignment: CDR1 SQVTM and CDR2 ANQGSEA. The CDR3 has 15 residues. CDR3 protein: CSVEDRGVGAYGYTF. CDR3 bases: TGCAGCGTTGAAGATCGCGGGGTCGGGGCATATGGCTACACCTTC.

This clone showed up just a few times. The chain is built from TRBV7-2 and TRBJ2-1; 8 bases are shared with TRBD2. This CDR3 is 11 amino acids long. CDR1 and CDR2 from the germline V gene are SGHTA and FQGNSA. V was pared by 4 bases and J by 15 bases, with 5 bases of the junction left unmatched. As DNA, the CDR3 is TGTGCCAGCAGCTCCGGACTAGCACGGTTCTTC. Translated: CASSSGLARFF.

The genes are TRBV10-3 and TRBJ2-7; D not resolved. This CDR3 is 14 amino acids long. CDR1 and CDR2 (germline): ENHRY, SYGVKD. V lost 2 bases and J 6 bases, leaving 14 bases between the germline ends. The CDR3 sequence is CAISEVIREVEQYF. CDR3 coding DNA: TGTGCCATCAGTGAGGTAATTAGGGAAGTCGAGCAGTACTTC.

J is TRBJ2-1 and V is TRBV14; D gene ambiguous. This CDR3 region has 16 residues. Germline CDR1 SGHDN, CDR2 FVKESK. With 1 base removed from V and 0 bases from J, the gap between germline ends came to 10 bases. As DNA, the CDR3 is TGTGCCAGCAGCCAAGCCTACTCCGACTCCTACAATGAGCAGTTCTTC. Protein: CASSQAYSDSYNEQFF. The whole variable domain, filled in from reference TRBV14 and TRBJ2-1, reads EAGVTQFPSHSVIEKGQTVTLRCDPISGHDNLYWYRRVMGKEIKFLLHFVKESKQDESGMPNNRFLAERTGGTYSTLKVQPAELEDSGVYFCASSQAYSDSYNEQFFGPGTRLTVL.

The V gene is TRBV9, the J gene TRBJ2-2; a possible D gene is TRBD2 (5 bases). The CDR3 extends over 15 amino acids. V was pared by 4 bases and J by 6 bases, with 16 bases between. Germline V CDR1 and CDR2: SGDLS, YYNGEE. Here the CDR3 DNA reads TGTGCCAGCAGCCCCCTAGGAGGTAGCGCCGGGGAGCTGTTTTTT. Amino acid sequence: CASSPLGGSAGELFF.

This clone was found many times. This chain connects TRBV27 to TRBJ1-2, with a possible D match to TRBD1 (5 bases). Germline V gives CDR1 MNHEY, CDR2 SMNVEV (reference sequence). The CDR3 has 14 amino acids. The V end was cut by 4 bases, the J end by 6 bases, with 15 bases between. The CDR3 DNA sequence: TGTGCCAGCAGTTCATATTCCTACAGGAATGGCTACACCTTC. As protein: CASSSYSYRNGYTF.

This clone appeared a single time. The CDR3 region is CASSRGPGQGGNEQFF. In DNA, the CDR3 is TGCGCCAGCAGCAGAGGACCGGGACAGGGAGGCAATGAGCAGTTCTTC. The V gene is TRBV5-1, the J gene TRBJ2-1, with 9 bases identical to TRBD1. The germline V gene encodes CDR1 SGHRS and CDR2 YFSETQ. The CDR3 is made up of 16 amino acids. J lost 6 bases, V lost 4 bases, and 11 bases had no gene match.

The V and J genes are TRBV27 and TRBJ2-7; 8 bases are shared with TRBD1. After removal of 5 bases from V and 5 bases from J, the junction contained 8 bases not matched to a gene. Germline CDR1 reads MNHEY; CDR2 reads SMNVEV (reference sequence). This CDR3 spans 14 amino acids. This CDR3 reads CASSLDRGDNEQYF. DNA for the CDR3: TGTGCCAGCAGTCTCGACAGGGGTGACAACGAGCAGTACTTC.

This clone was counted at least ten times. This chain uses TRBV11-2 with TRBJ1-2; D is ambiguous. There are 14 residues in the CDR3. V shed 2 bases and J shed 4 bases, with 11 bases lying between them. Germline V gene lookup returns CDR1 SGHAT and CDR2 FQNNGV. CDR3 residues: CASSLSGNGYGYTF. For the CDR3, the DNA is TGTGCCAGCAGCTTAAGTGGGAATGGCTATGGCTACACCTTC.

For the CDR3, the DNA is TGTGCCAGCAGCTTCGGGGCAGGGCGAGAGACCCAGTACTTC. Amino acid sequence: CASSFGAGRETQYF. The rearrangement uses TRBV5-4 and TRBJ2-5, with D perhaps given as TRBD1 or TRBD2 (5 bases each). From germline, CDR1 is SGHNT and CDR2 YYREEE (reference sequence). Trimming pared 2 bases from V and 4 bases from J, leaving 12 bases between. The CDR3 covers 14 residues.

The chain uses TRBV6-4 and TRBJ1-6; D is ambiguous. V lost 4 bases, J lost 0 bases, and 10 bases lay in between. The germline gives CDR1 MRHNA, CDR2 SNTAGT. The CDR3 loop spans 16 amino acids. For the CDR3, the DNA is TGTGCCAGCAGTGGCAGGACCATCTCCTATAATTCACCCCTCCACTTT. Its translation: CASSGRTISYNSPLHF.

The CDR3 is CAISETNQPQHF. CDR3 nucleotide sequence: TGTGCCATCAGTGAAACTAATCAGCCCCAGCATTTT. V gene TRBV10-3 combines with J gene TRBJ1-5, with D uncertain. Trimming pared 3 bases from V and 4 bases from J, leaving 4 bases between. In germline, CDR1 is ENHRY, CDR2 SYGVKD. CDR3 size: 12 residues.

V and J are TRBV6-1 and TRBJ2-5, with a possible D match to TRBD1 (5 bases). The CDR3 is 13 amino acids. Germline CDR1 MNHNS, CDR2 SASEGT. Trimming took off 3 bases at V and 3 bases at J, with 8 bases between the two ends. CDR3 coding DNA: TGTGCCAGCAGTGAGGTCAGGGAAGAGACCCAGTACTTC. Protein: CASSEVREETQYF.

The V gene is TRBV30, the J gene TRBJ1-1, with TRBD1 matching over 7 bases. The CDR3 has 13 residues. V shed 6 bases, J shed 5 bases, and the junction held 9 bases outside the gene matches. CDR1 and CDR2 (germline): GTSNPN, SVGIG (reference sequence). In DNA, the CDR3 is TGTGCCTGTAAGGGGGCAGGGAAGACTGAAGCTTTCTTT. Translated: CACKGAGKTEAFF.

The V and J genes are TRBV4-2 and TRBJ2-2; D is perhaps TRBD2 (5 bases). This CDR3 contains 14 residues. Germline values: CDR1 LGHNA, CDR2 YNFKEQ. V was cut by 5 bases and J by 5 bases, with 12 bases left in between. CDR3 nucleotide sequence: TGTGCCAGCAGCTCTAGCCCGGAGACCGGGGAGCTGTTTTTT. Its protein product is CASSSSPETGELFF.

The chain employs TRBV14 and TRBJ2-5; no reliable D call. The CDR3 is 13 residues long. In germline, CDR1 is SGHDN, CDR2 FVKESK. Trimming took off 4 bases at V and 1 base at J, with 7 bases between the two ends. CDR3 coding DNA: TGTGCCAGCAGCCGGTATGTCCAAGAGACCCAGTACTTC. Its protein is CASSRYVQETQYF.

The V call is TRBV6-6, the J call TRBJ1-1; a weak D match, TRBD1 (6 bases). The CDR3 covers 12 residues. Germline V CDR1 and CDR2: MNHNY, SVGAGI (reference sequence). The germline V and J ends were trimmed by 5 bases and 5 bases, with 9 bases remaining between them. CDR3 bases: TGTGCCAGCAGTGGACAGAAGACTGAAGCTTTCTTT. This sequence encodes CASSGQKTEAFF.

The chain joins TRBV19 to TRBJ1-1, with D possibly TRBD1 on 5 matching bases. The CDR3 totals 14 residues. Germline V gives CDR1 LNHDA, CDR2 SQIVND (reference sequence). Trimming cost V 4 bases and J 5 bases, with 14 bases left between them. This chain's CDR3 is CASSRGPVGTEAFF. The DNA of the CDR3 is TGTGCCAGTAGTAGGGGACCCGTGGGGACTGAAGCTTTCTTT. The whole variable domain, remainder taken from reference TRBV19 and TRBJ1-1, is DGGITQSPKYLFRKEGQNVTLSCEQNLNHDAMYWYRQDPGQGLRLIYYSQIVNDFQKGDIAEGYSVSREKKESFPLTVTSAQKNPTAFYLCASSRGPVGTEAFFGQGTRLTVV.

The chain links TRBV2 to TRBJ1-2, with 10 bases that match TRBD1. V lost 1 base, J lost 4 bases, and 12 bases stayed unmatched. CDR3 size: 18 residues. Germline CDR1 SNHLY, CDR2 FYNNEI. For the CDR3, the DNA is TGTGCCAGCAGTGAAGGGGACAGGGGAAGGCCAGGGATCTATGGCTACACCTTC. Translated, it gives CASSEGDRGRPGIYGYTF.